The 7 T cell receptor beta chains given below trace back to one sample, sequenced in a study of monozygotic twins with inflammatory bowel disease. From its re-call of the 5' RACE reads, TCRdb lists each CDR3 protein once, without DNA. The sample table includes around 450,000 distinct CDR3 sequences. Material for sequencing was blood. These receptors all stem from a human donor with ulcerative colitis or Crohn's disease, or a healthy co-twin of an affected twin (not recorded which).

The chain links TRBV4-2 to TRBJ2-5; absent DNA, TCRdb's TRBD1 call cannot be checked. Germline assignment: CDR1 LGHNA and CDR2 YNFKEQ. The CDR3 totals 15 residues. CDR3 in amino acids: CASSQEGASRETQYF.

V is TRBV12-3 or TRBV12-4 and J is TRBJ2-5; TCRdb returns TRBD1, unconfirmable since there is no DNA. This CDR3 contains 14 residues. CDR3 loop: CASSFGLGEWTQYF.

V usage is TRBV20-1 and J usage is TRBJ1-4; TCRdb's assignment of TRBD1 cannot be checked, as there is no DNA. The CDR3 spans 16 residues. Germline loops: CDR1 DFQATT, CDR2 SNEGSKA (reference sequence). This CDR3 reads CSASGQGGPTNEKLFF.

The J gene is TRBJ1-2, the V gene TRBV4-2. Germline V gene sequence: CDR1 LGHNA, CDR2 YNFKEQ. The CDR3 consists of 15 residues. CDR3 sequence reads: CASRSGISENYGYTF.

The chain recombines TRBV2 with TRBJ2-7. This CDR3 has 11 residues. Germline V gene lookup returns CDR1 SNHLY and CDR2 FYNNEI. CDR3 loop: CASTTFYEQYF.

The chain combines TRBV20-1 with TRBJ2-7; lacking DNA, the TRBD1 call made by TCRdb goes unchecked. The CDR3 is made up of 16 amino acids. CDR1 is DFQATT, CDR2 SNEGSKA, per germline (reference sequence). The CDR3 sequence is CSARPINRDAGYEQYF.

The CDR3 protein is CASRGLTSGGHTDTQYF. The genes are TRBV6-1 and TRBJ2-3; the TRBD2 assignment by TCRdb is unverifiable without DNA. CDR1 is MNHNS and CDR2 is SASEGT in the germline V gene. This CDR3 comprises 17 residues.